The 22 T cell receptor beta chains in this list originate from one sample, sequenced in a study of identical twins. TCRdb fed the 5' RACE reads into MiXCR, producing one record per CDR3 protein. The sample shows under 900,000 distinct CDR3 sequences, over 9% of them seen only once. This sample was also put to use in a study of yellow fever vaccine responses in identical twins.

The sample comprised PBMCs. The receptors stem from a woman aged 18 to 35 in good health.

The rearrangement uses TRBV7-9 and TRBJ1-2, with TRBD1 identical over 8 bases. Germline CDR1 SEHNR, CDR2 FQNEAQ (reference sequence). V dropped 6 bases and J dropped 7; count of bases not matched to a gene: 13. CDR3 length equals 15 residues. CDR3 sequence (DNA): TGTGCCAGCAGGATACAGGCGGACAGGGTTTCTGGCTACACCTTC. This translates into CASRIQADRVSGYTF.

The sample holds a few counts of this clonotype. This chain links TRBV15 with TRBJ2-1, with unresolved D. Between the trimmed V and J ends, which lost 6 bases and 3 bases, there was a span of 9 bases. Germline V gene data show CDR1 as LNHNV and CDR2 as YYDKDF (reference sequence). The CDR3 totals 13 residues. The CDR3 sequence is CATSMGLYNEQFF. CDR3 sequence (DNA): TGTGCCACCAGTATGGGCCTCTACAATGAGCAGTTCTTC.

Only a few counts were recorded for this clonotype. The chain is built from TRBV3-1 and TRBJ2-5; weak D call: TRBD1 (6 bases). This CDR3 has 15 residues. V gave up 1 base and J gave up 3 bases, with 12 bases separating them. Germline-derived CDR1 and CDR2 are LGHDT and YNNKEL (reference sequence). In nucleotides, the CDR3 is TGTGCCAGCAGCCAAGTTGGGGACAAAAAAGAGACCCAGTACTTC. This codes for CASSQVGDKKETQYF.

V usage is TRBV11-2 and J usage is TRBJ2-1, with a weak D call TRBD2 (5 bases). V was pared by 1 base and J by 11 bases, with 18 bases between. Germline values: CDR1 SGHAT, CDR2 FQNNGV. This CDR3 has 15 amino acids. CDR3: CASSLGLPSHPQQFF. CDR3 DNA: TGTGCCAGCAGCTTAGGTCTTCCTAGCCATCCCCAGCAGTTCTTC.

In this sample, this clonotype turned up a few times. This chain joins TRBV29-1 and TRBJ2-2; D is ambiguous. Germline CDR1 and CDR2: SQVTM and ANQGSEA. The CDR3 totals 11 residues. V lost 7 bases and J 8 bases, leaving 11 bases between the germline ends. The CDR3: CSAQTPGELFF. CDR3 sequence (DNA): TGCAGCGCCCAAACCCCTGGGGAGCTGTTTTTT.

This clonotype was observed many times. The rearrangement links TRBV12-3 or TRBV12-4 to TRBJ1-5; D not resolved. Trimming removed 3 bases from V and 1 base from J, with 7 bases in between. This CDR3 is built from 14 residues. The CDR3 nucleotides are TGTGCCAGCAGTTTCCTCGGAAGCAATCAGCCCCAGCATTTT. Its protein product is CASSFLGSNQPQHF.

The chain employs TRBV19 and TRBJ2-5; D is perhaps TRBD2 (5 bases). V shed 2 bases and J shed 3 bases, with 16 bases lying between them. Per the germline V gene, CDR1 is LNHDA and CDR2 is SQIVND (reference sequence). This CDR3 is built from 16 residues. The CDR3, as DNA: TGTGCCAGTAGTATAATACTCGGACTTGGGAAAGAGACCCAGTACTTC. Its protein is CASSIILGLGKETQYF.

Points on this clonotype: One end of the junction is discordant with germline, which a read error may explain. The chain combines TRBV9 with TRBJ1-1; weak D call: TRBD1 (6 bases). CDR1 SGDLS and CDR2 YYNGEE come from the germline V gene. The CDR3 spans 15 residues. The CDR3 DNA is TGTGCCAGCAGCGTAGAGGCAGGGGCGGGGACTGAAGCTCTCTTT. Its protein is CASSVEAGAGTEALF. Combining the CDR3 with reference TRBV9 and TRBJ1-1 gives the whole variable domain DSGVTQTPKHLITATGQRVTLRCSPRSGDLSVYWYQQSLDQGLQFLIQYYNGEERAKGNILERFSAQQFPDLHSELNLSSLELGDSALYFCASSVEAGAGTEALFGQGTRLTVV.

This clonotype was counted between two and nine times. The V and J genes are TRBV12-3 or TRBV12-4 and TRBJ2-2; D unresolved. CDR3 size: 13 residues. Trimming cost V 3 bases and J 8 bases, with 10 bases left between them. The CDR3, as DNA: TGTGCCAGCAGTTTTGGGCCGCTGGGGGAGCTGTTTTTT. Its protein is CASSFGPLGELFF.

In its sample, this clonotype was seen a few times. The chain has TRBV28 and TRBJ2-1, with TRBD2 matching over 7 bases. With V trimmed by 6 bases and J by 6 bases, 14 bases remained unmatched. The CDR3 has 16 residues. CDR1 is MDHEN and CDR2 is SYDVKM in the germline V gene. This CDR3 is CASRGAPSAGINEQFF. The DNA of the CDR3 is TGTGCCAGCAGGGGTGCCCCCTCAGCGGGGATCAATGAGCAGTTCTTC.

V usage is TRBV3-1 and J usage is TRBJ2-1; 7 bases fit TRBD2. The CDR3 consists of 15 residues. The V segment lost 7 bases and the J segment 0 bases; nucleotides outside the gene matches: 6. Germline V lookup: CDR1 LGHDT, CDR2 YNNKEL (reference sequence). CDR3 loop: CASTFGGSSYNEQFF. For the CDR3, the DNA is TGTGCCAGCACCTTCGGCGGGAGCTCCTACAATGAGCAGTTCTTC.

The genes are TRBV6-4 and TRBJ2-1; no reliable D call. The CDR3 length is 11 residues. Trimming shortened V by 8 bases and J by 9 bases, and 11 bases separated the two germline ends. Germline assignment: CDR1 MRHNA and CDR2 SNTAGT. CDR3 region: CASGRVGEQFF. In DNA, the CDR3 is TGTGCCAGCGGAAGGGTGGGTGAGCAGTTCTTC.

The chain combines TRBV15 with TRBJ2-1, with 8 bases fitting TRBD2. Germline V gene lookup returns CDR1 LNHNV and CDR2 YYDKDF (reference sequence). The V segment lost 6 bases and the J segment 7 bases; nucleotides outside the gene matches: 17. This CDR3 comprises 17 residues. CDR3 DNA: TGTGCCACCAGGGGCTGGAAAATAAGCGGGAGAGGGAATGAGCAGTTCTTC. This codes for CATRGWKISGRGNEQFF.

This clonotype was counted between two and nine times. The rearrangement joins TRBV20-1 to TRBJ2-5; TRBD1 matches 10 bases. The CDR3 covers 14 residues. Germline V gives CDR1 DFQATT, CDR2 SNEGSKA (reference sequence). V was clipped by 7 bases and J by 3 bases; unmatched bases: 8. The DNA for the CDR3 is TGCAGTGTCCGGGACAGGGGATCAAAAGAGACCCAGTACTTC. This translates into CSVRDRGSKETQYF.

This rearrangement joins TRBV4-2 to TRBJ2-5; 8 positions agree with TRBD2. After removal of 3 bases from V and 4 bases from J, the junction contained 10 bases not matched to a gene. There are 16 residues in the CDR3. The V gene's germline CDR1 is LGHNA and CDR2 YNFKEQ. The DNA of the CDR3 is TGTGCCAGCAGCCAGTTCATAGCGGGGATCCGAGAGACCCAGTACTTC. Translation gives CASSQFIAGIRETQYF.

The chain joins TRBV7-2 to TRBJ1-1, with D uncertain. CDR3 size: 15 residues. V dropped 4 bases and J dropped 0 bases, with 12 bases sitting between them. Germline CDR1 SGHTA, CDR2 FQGNSA. The CDR3 nucleotides are TGTGCCAGCAGCTCCGGTCTAGGTATGAACACTGAAGCTTTCTTT. Amino acid sequence: CASSSGLGMNTEAFF.

This clonotype occurred many times. The J gene is TRBJ1-2, the V gene TRBV27; no reliable D call. Germline V lookup: CDR1 MNHEY, CDR2 SMNVEV (reference sequence). V was trimmed by 2 bases and J by 1 base, leaving 11 bases between them. The CDR3 covers 15 residues. CDR3 DNA: TGTGCCAGCAGTTTACGCGTAGACGATAACTATGGCTACACCTTC. Translated: CASSLRVDDNYGYTF.

This clonotype was picked up many times. The chain's CDR3 is CASSQDRISGQNNEQFF. The DNA for the CDR3 is TGTGCCAGCAGCCAAGACCGCATAAGCGGACAAAACAATGAGCAGTTCTTC. The chain joins TRBV3-1 to TRBJ2-1; D possibly matches TRBD1 or TRBD2 (5 bases each). The CDR3 has 17 residues. Germline CDR1 LGHDT, CDR2 YNNKEL (reference sequence). V was clipped by 0 bases and J by 5 bases, with 17 bases between them.

The chain employs TRBV12-3 or TRBV12-4 and TRBJ2-2; 7 positions agree with TRBD1. V dropped 7 bases and J dropped 8; count of bases not matched to a gene: 10. This CDR3 contains 14 residues. The CDR3 DNA is TGTGCCAGCACGGCGCAGGACAGGTCTGGGGAGCTGTTTTTT. Translation: CASTAQDRSGELFF.

This clonotype turned up a few times. The rearrangement links TRBV24-1 to TRBJ2-6, with D hard to call. The CDR3 is made up of 12 amino acids. V was trimmed by 4 bases and J by 13 bases, leaving 10 bases between them. Germline CDR1 is KGHDR and CDR2 is SFDVKD. The CDR3: CATSERLGVLTF. DNA for the CDR3: TGTGCCACCAGTGAGCGACTGGGGGTCCTGACTTTC.

The V call is TRBV19, the J call TRBJ1-1; possible D gene TRBD1, 6 bases. CDR3 length: 15 amino acids. The V gene lost 7 bases and the J gene lost 4 bases, with 19 bases spanning the gap. Germline CDR1 LNHDA, CDR2 SQIVND (reference sequence). This CDR3 reads CASNPYGGVGTEAFF. The CDR3 nucleotides are TGTGCCAGTAACCCCTACGGGGGCGTAGGCACTGAAGCTTTCTTT. The full variable domain, rest sourced from reference TRBV19 and TRBJ1-1, is DGGITQSPKYLFRKEGQNVTLSCEQNLNHDAMYWYRQDPGQGLRLIYYSQIVNDFQKGDIAEGYSVSREKKESFPLTVTSAQKNPTAFYLCASNPYGGVGTEAFFGQGTRLTVV.

V usage is TRBV10-3 and J usage is TRBJ1-1; 7 bases match TRBD1. Per the germline V gene, CDR1 is ENHRY and CDR2 is SYGVKD. The J segment lost 1 base and the V segment lost 5 bases, leaving 7 bases of the junction unmatched. This CDR3 is built from 15 residues. CDR3 sequence (DNA): TGTGCCATCAGTCGAGAGGGGGCAGGGAACACTGAAGCTTTCTTT. The encoded protein is CAISREGAGNTEAFF.